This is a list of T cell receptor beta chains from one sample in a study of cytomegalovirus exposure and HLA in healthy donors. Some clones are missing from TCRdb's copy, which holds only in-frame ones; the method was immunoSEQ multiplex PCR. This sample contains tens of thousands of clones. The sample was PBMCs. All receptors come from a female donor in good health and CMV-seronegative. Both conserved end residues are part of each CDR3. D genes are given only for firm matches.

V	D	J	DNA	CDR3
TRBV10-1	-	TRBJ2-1	TGCGCCAGCAGTGGGAGTCCGAATGAGCAGTTCTTC	CASSGSPNEQFF
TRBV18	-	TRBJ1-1	TGTGCCAGCTCACCACTTATGCAGGGGAGCACTGAAGCTTTCTTT	CASSPLMQGSTEAFF
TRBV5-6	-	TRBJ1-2	TGTGCCAGCAGCTTGCCGAAATCACAGGGACGCTATGGCTACACCTTC	CASSLPKSQGRYGYTF
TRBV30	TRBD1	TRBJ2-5	TGTGCCTGGAGTAAACAGGGGGCCGCAGAGACCCAGTACTTC	CAWSKQGAAETQYF
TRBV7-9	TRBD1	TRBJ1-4	TGTGCCAGCAGCCAAGCCAACAGGGGCTACGAAAAACTGTTTTTT	CASSQANRGYEKLFF
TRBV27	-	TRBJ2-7	TGTGCCAGCAGTTCAAAACCAACAGGGCCCGAGCAGTACTTC	CASSSKPTGPEQYF
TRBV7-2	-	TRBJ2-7	TGTGCCAGCAGCAGGACTTACGAGCAGTACTTC	CASSRTYEQYF
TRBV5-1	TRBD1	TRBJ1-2	TGCGCCAGCAGCCTACAGGGACAGACCTATGGCTACACCTTC	CASSLQGQTYGYTF
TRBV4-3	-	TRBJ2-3	TGCGCCAGCAGCCAAGGGCTTTCTTTCACAGATACGCAGTATTTT	CASSQGLSFTDTQYF
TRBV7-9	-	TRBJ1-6	TGTGCCAGCAGCTTATTCGGGGGGGCCTATAATTCACCCCTCCACTTT	CASSLFGGAYNSPLHF
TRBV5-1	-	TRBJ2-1	TGCGCCAGCAGCTTGGTCGAGGGAGGGGGGCAGTTCTTC	CASSLVEGGGQFF
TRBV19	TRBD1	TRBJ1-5	TGTGCCAGTAGTATTGACAGGGAGTATCAGCCCCAGCATTTT	CASSIDREYQPQHF
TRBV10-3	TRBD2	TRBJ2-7	TGTGCCATCAGGGCGAGACTAGCGGAAAGCTCCTACGAGCAGTACTTC	CAIRARLAESSYEQYF
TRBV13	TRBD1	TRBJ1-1	TGTGCCAGCAGCTTAGACGGGACAGTAGAAGCTTTCTTT	CASSLDGTVEAFF
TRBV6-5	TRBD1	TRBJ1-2	TGTGCCAGCAGTGGGACAGGGGGGTATGGCTACACCTTC	CASSGTGGYGYTF
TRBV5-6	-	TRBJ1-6	TGTGCCAGCAGCTTGAACAGGTTACGGAATTCACCCCTCCACTTT	CASSLNRLRNSPLHF
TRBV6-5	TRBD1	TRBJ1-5	TGTGCCAGCAGTTTAACAGGGGTGGAGCCCCAGCATTTT	CASSLTGVEPQHF
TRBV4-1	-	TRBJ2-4	TGCGCCAGCAGCCAAGAAAGAACGGGTCCCAAAAACATTCAGTACTTC	CASSQERTGPKNIQYF
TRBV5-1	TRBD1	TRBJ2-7	TGCGCCAGCAGCTACGGGACAGAGAAGACCTACGAGCAGTACTTC	CASSYGTEKTYEQYF
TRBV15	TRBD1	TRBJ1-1	TGTGCCACCAGCACACAACAGGGGCGCGGCACTGAAGCTTTCTTT	CATSTQQGRGTEAFF
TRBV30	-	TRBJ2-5	TGTGCCTGGAGTGTAGGACAGATTGGCCAAGAGACCCAGTACTTC	CAWSVGQIGQETQYF
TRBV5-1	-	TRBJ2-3	TGCGCCAGCAGCTCTTTTGACGGAGCCACAGATACGCAGTATTTT	CASSSFDGATDTQYF
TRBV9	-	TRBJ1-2	TGTGCCAGCAGCGAGACAGGTTTGAGGGATGGCTACACCTTC	CASSETGLRDGYTF
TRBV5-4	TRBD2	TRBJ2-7	TGTGCCAGCAGCGGGACTACTGGGACTATGCGAGACGAGCAGTACTTC	CASSGTTGTMRDEQYF
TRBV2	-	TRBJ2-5	TGTGCCAGCAGTGAACGAGAGACCCAGTACTTC	CASSERETQYF
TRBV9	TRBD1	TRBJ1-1	TGTGCCAGCAGCGTCGGGACAGGGGTCGAAGCTTTCTTT	CASSVGTGVEAFF
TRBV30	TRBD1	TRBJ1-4	TGTGCCTGCAGGACAGGGCTAGCAACTAATGAAAAACTGTTTTTT	CACRTGLATNEKLFF
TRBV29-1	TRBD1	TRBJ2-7	TGCAGCGTACAACGACGGGACAGGGCCTACGAGCAGTACTTC	CSVQRRDRAYEQYF
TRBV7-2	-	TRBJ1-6	TGTGCCAGCAGCCACGCGGAGGGGAATTCACCCCTCCACTTT	CASSHAEGNSPLHF
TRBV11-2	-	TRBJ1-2	TGTGCCAGCAGCCAGCTTGGAGGGGCGCTCTATGGCTACACCTTC	CASSQLGGALYGYTF
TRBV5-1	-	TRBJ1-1	TGCGCCAGCAGCTTACAGGGTAACACTGAAGCTTTCTTT	CASSLQGNTEAFF
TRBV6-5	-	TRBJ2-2	TGTGCCAGCAGTTACTCGCGGGGGCCCGGGGAGCTGTTTTTT	CASSYSRGPGELFF
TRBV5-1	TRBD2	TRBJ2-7	TGCGCCAGCAGCTCCGCCCTAGCGGGCCCTGCCTACGAGCAGTACTTC	CASSSALAGPAYEQYF
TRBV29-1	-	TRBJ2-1	TGCAGCGTAGCGGAAAGGAGGGGGCCCAGCAATTGGCAGTTCTTC	CSVAERRGPSNWQFF
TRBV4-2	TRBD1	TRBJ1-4	TGTGCCAGCAGCCAAGAAACCGGGACAGGGGATGAAAAACTGTTTTTT	CASSQETGTGDEKLFF
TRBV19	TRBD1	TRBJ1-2	TGTGCCAGTAGCCCCGTGGGACAGACTTTTAACTATGGCTACACCTTC	CASSPVGQTFNYGYTF
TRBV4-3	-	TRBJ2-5	TGCGCCAGCAGCCTAGACAGGGTAGGAGGGGAGACCCAGTACTTC	CASSLDRVGGETQYF
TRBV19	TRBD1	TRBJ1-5	TGTGCCAGTATCGACAGGGGGCGCGGTCAGCCCCAGCATTTT	CASIDRGRGQPQHF
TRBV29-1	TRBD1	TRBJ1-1	TGCAGCGTGGTGGGCAGACAGGGGGAGACCACTGAAGCTTTCTTT	CSVVGRQGETTEAFF
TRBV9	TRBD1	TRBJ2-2	TGTGCCAGCAGCGCCGACAGGGGTCTAACCGGGGAGCTGTTTTTT	CASSADRGLTGELFF
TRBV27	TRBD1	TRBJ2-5	TGTGCCAGCAGTGGACAGGGGGGAGAGACCCAGTACTTC	CASSGQGGETQYF
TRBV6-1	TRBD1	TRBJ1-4	TGTGCCAGCAGTGAATCTCCCGGGACAGGGGACGAAAAACTGTTTTTT	CASSESPGTGDEKLFF
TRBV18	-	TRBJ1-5	TGTGCCAGCTCATCAGATAGCAATCAGCCCCAGCATTTT	CASSSDSNQPQHF
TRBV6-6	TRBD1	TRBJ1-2	TGTGCCAGCACCACCGGGACAGCCCTAAACTATGGCTACACCTTC	CASTTGTALNYGYTF
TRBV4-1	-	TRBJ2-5	TGCGCCAGCAGCCAGATATTCCTCCCTACCACCCGGGAGACCCAGTACTTC	CASSQIFLPTTRETQYF
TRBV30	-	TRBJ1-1	TGTGCCTGGACGGGGGGGGACACTGAAGCTTTCTTT	CAWTGGDTEAFF
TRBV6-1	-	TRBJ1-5	TGTGCCAGCACCGGGGGGAGGATAGGCAATCAGCCCCAGCATTTT	CASTGGRIGNQPQHF
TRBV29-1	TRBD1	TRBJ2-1	TGCAGCGTTGAAGGTTGGACAGGGGAGGAGCATGGCAATGAGCAGTTCTTC	CSVEGWTGEEHGNEQFF
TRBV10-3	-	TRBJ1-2	TGTGCCATCAGTGAGTCGGACCGCCCGGGGGAAGGCTACACCTTC	CAISESDRPGEGYTF
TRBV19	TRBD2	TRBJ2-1	TGTGCCAGCAGACTAGCGGGGAACAATGAGCAGTTCTTC	CASRLAGNNEQFF